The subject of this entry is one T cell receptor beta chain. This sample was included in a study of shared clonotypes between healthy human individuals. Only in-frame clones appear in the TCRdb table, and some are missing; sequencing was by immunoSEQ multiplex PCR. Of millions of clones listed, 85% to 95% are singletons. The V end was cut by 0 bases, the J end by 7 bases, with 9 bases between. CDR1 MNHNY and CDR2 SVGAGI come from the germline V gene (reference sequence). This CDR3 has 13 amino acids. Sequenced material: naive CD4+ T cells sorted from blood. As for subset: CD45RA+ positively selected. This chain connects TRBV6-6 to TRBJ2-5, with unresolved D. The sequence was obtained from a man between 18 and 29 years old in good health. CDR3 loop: CASSYSIAGTQYF. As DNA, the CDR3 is TGTGCCAGCAGTTACTCGATAGCCGGGACCCAGTACTTC.